Each of the 12 T cell receptor beta chains below was sequenced from the same sample in a study of T cell responses to AZD1222 COVID-19 vaccine. The table came from immunoSEQ multiplex PCR; TCRdb's copy has only in-frame clones and leaves some out. This table holds some 120,000 clones, about 90% found once. This material consisted of peripheral blood, taken on day 0 of AZD1222 vaccination. These receptors were collected from an adult in good health.

The chain links TRBV15 to TRBJ1-5; D not resolved. V was trimmed by 0 bases and J by 4 bases, leaving 4 bases between them. This CDR3 contains 13 residues. CDR1 is LNHNV, CDR2 YYDKDF, per germline (reference sequence). In nucleotides, the CDR3 is TGTGCCACCAGCAGAGATCAAAATCAGCCCCAGCATTTT. Translating gives CATSRDQNQPQHF.

The chain recombines TRBV6-2 or TRBV6-3 with TRBJ1-4; TRBD1 aligns across 7 bases. In germline, CDR1 is MNHEY, CDR2 SVGEGT. The CDR3 spans 18 residues. J lost 10 bases, V lost 0 bases, and 17 bases had no gene match. The CDR3, as DNA: TGTGCCAGCAGTTACTCGTCCCGACAGGGCCCGAGGGAAAGAAAACTGTTTTTT. This codes for CASSYSSRQGPRERKLFF.

This clone has a handful of counts. The J gene is TRBJ1-2, the V gene TRBV30, with D perhaps matching TRBD1 (6 bases). CDR3 length: 13 residues. V was trimmed by 5 bases and J by 1 base, leaving 11 bases between them. CDR1 is GTSNPN and CDR2 is SVGIG in the germline V gene (reference sequence). The CDR3 DNA is TGTGCCTGGGGACAGCCCCTTAACTATGGCTACACCTTC. Amino acids: CAWGQPLNYGYTF.

This chain uses TRBV7-6 with TRBJ2-7; TRBD1 aligns across 8 bases. The CDR3 is 16 amino acids. V lost 4 bases, J lost 0 bases, and 8 bases stayed unmatched. Per germline, CDR1 SGHVS and CDR2 FNYEAQ. Here the CDR3 DNA reads TGTGCCAGCAGCTCAGGGGGGACAGGAGGCTCCTACGAGCAGTACTTC. This translates into CASSSGGTGGSYEQYF. Filled out from reference TRBV7-6 and TRBJ2-7, the complete variable domain reads GAGVSQSPRYKVTKRGQDVALRCDPISGHVSLYWYRQALGQGPEFLTYFNYEAQQDKSGLPNDRFSAERPEGSISTLTIQRTEQRDSAMYRCASSSGGTGGSYEQYFGPGTRLTVT.

J is TRBJ2-7 and V is TRBV28; TRBD1 or TRBD2 may be the D gene (7 bases each). CDR3 length: 14 amino acids. Deletions cut 7 bases from V and 4 bases from J, with 17 bases between. Germline V gene lookup returns CDR1 MDHEN and CDR2 SYDVKM. In DNA, the CDR3 is TGTGCCAGCATTGCCGGGACAGCGGGATACGAGCAGTACTTC. It is translated as CASIAGTAGYEQYF. Full variable domain (missing parts from reference TRBV28 and TRBJ2-7): DVKVTQSSRYLVKRTGEKVFLECVQDMDHENMFWYRQDPGLGLRLIYFSYDVKMKEKGDIPEGYSVSREKKERFSLILESASTNQTSMYLCASIAGTAGYEQYFGPGTRLTVT.

The V call is TRBV5-5, the J call TRBJ1-1; D is possibly TRBD1 (5 bases). With 1 base removed from V and 1 base from J, the gap between germline ends came to 11 bases. Germline CDR1 SGHKS, CDR2 YYEKEE (reference sequence). The CDR3 extends over 15 amino acids. The CDR3 protein is CASSLNGRGNTEAFF. CDR3 sequence (DNA): TGTGCCAGCAGCTTGAATGGGAGGGGGAACACTGAAGCTTTCTTT. Together with reference TRBV5-5 and TRBJ1-1, the CDR3 gives the full variable domain: DAGVTQSPTHLIKTRGQQVTLRCSPISGHKSVSWYQQVLGQGPQFIFQYYEKEERGRGNFPDRFSARQFPNYSSELNVNALLLGDSALYLCASSLNGRGNTEAFFGQGTRLTVV.

This clone has more than one count but fewer than ten. The chain combines TRBV27 with TRBJ2-2; 8 positions agree with TRBD1. The germline V gene encodes CDR1 MNHEY and CDR2 SMNVEV (reference sequence). Unmatched junction bases numbered 4, after V lost 6 bases and J lost 4 bases. The CDR3 runs to 14 residues. CDR3 DNA: TGTGCCAGCAGACGGGACAGGATCACCGGGGAGCTGTTTTTT. This gives the protein CASRRDRITGELFF.

This clone has just one count. This sequence joins TRBV4-1 and TRBJ2-5; D is uncertain. This CDR3 region has 12 residues. In germline, CDR1 is MGHRA, CDR2 YSYEKL. V lost 0 bases and J 7 bases, leaving 6 bases between the germline ends. The CDR3 region has the DNA TGCGCCAGCAGCCAAGATCGGAGGACCCAGTACTTC. Its translation: CASSQDRRTQYF.

The V call is TRBV7-7, the J call TRBJ2-2; 10 nucleotides line up with TRBD1. The V gene end was trimmed by 3 bases and the J gene end by 2 bases; junction bases not matched to a gene: 0. CDR3 size: 15 residues. Germline CDR1 reads SSHAT; CDR2 reads FNYEAQ (reference sequence). The CDR3 bases are TGTGCCAGCAGCTTGACAGGGGGCAACACCGGGGAGCTGTTTTTT. It is translated as CASSLTGGNTGELFF.

The gene calls are TRBV3-1 (or the pseudogene TRBV3-2) and TRBJ1-4, with unresolved D. The CDR3 contains 13 residues. Germline loops: CDR1 LGHDT, CDR2 YNNKEL (reference sequence). Trimming took off 4 bases at V and 7 bases at J, with 10 bases between the two ends. The CDR3 loop reads CASSPRVIEKLFF. The CDR3 DNA sequence: TGTGCCAGCAGCCCGAGGGTTATTGAAAAACTGTTTTTT.

V and J are TRBV19 and TRBJ1-1; 8 nucleotides agree with TRBD1. The V segment lost 3 bases and the J segment 4 bases; nucleotides outside the gene matches: 10. Germline CDR1 LNHDA, CDR2 SQIVND (reference sequence). CDR3 length: 16 amino acids. The CDR3 loop reads CASSMSGDRLTTEAFF. CDR3 coding DNA: TGTGCCAGTAGTATGTCCGGGGACAGGTTGACCACTGAAGCTTTCTTT.

The gene calls are TRBV2 and TRBJ1-2; D gene ambiguous. V dropped 7 bases and J dropped 3 bases, with 15 bases sitting between them. This CDR3 is built from 14 residues. In germline, CDR1 is SNHLY, CDR2 FYNNEI. For the CDR3, the DNA is TGTGCCAGCAACTCGGCGACCCCTGACTATGGCTACACCTTC. Translating it yields CASNSATPDYGYTF.